This TCR beta chain was found in a study of lymphopenia after photon versus proton radiotherapy. Germline V gene sequence: CDR1 LGHNA, CDR2 YSLEER. V was shortened by 1 base and J by 4 bases, with 10 bases between the two germline ends. The CDR3 runs to 15 residues. Clones were sequenced by immunoSEQ multiplex PCR, and TCRdb holds only the in-frame ones, with some missing. The sample records tens of thousands of clones, approximately 91% being singletons. This TCR came from a woman in her seventies with pancreatic cancer. The chain has TRBV4-3 and TRBJ2-2, with D perhaps TRBD1 (6 bases). This material consisted of peripheral blood, taken from a patient treated with photon-based radiotherapy. Here the CDR3 reads CASSQVVRGTGELFF. CDR3 bases: TGCGCCAGCAGCCAAGTAGTCAGGGGCACCGGGGAGCTGTTTTTT.